Presented here are 26 T cell receptor beta chains from one specimen sequenced in a study of regulatory T cells in long-lasting Graves disease (dated by TCRdb to 2020 to 2023). The time point label on this specimen signifies: newly diagnosed GD, antithyroid drugs for less than 3 months. For both TCR sequencing and RNA sequencing, RNA was extracted from PBMCs in TRIzol. Library preparation used multiplex PCR. Instrument on record: Illumina HiSeq 4000. To build TCR beta libraries, CDR3 regions were amplified by Arm-PCR using iRepertoire HTBI primers. TCRdb's own reprocessing of the public reads used fastp at Q25 and MiXCR and kept productive beta chains. Every entry covers one CDR3 protein and lists the most common genes and DNA from its rows. Across this sample there are approximately 300,000 distinct CDR3 sequences, with 15% to 20% seen only once. The leading ten clones occupy approximately 35% of the sample.

The sample consisted of peripheral blood mononuclear cells (PBMCs), taken at new diagnosis, from a patient treated with antithyroid drugs. All receptors come from a female donor with Graves disease.

This clonotype was counted ten times or more. The V gene is TRBV4-1, the J gene TRBJ2-7; 8 nucleotides align to TRBD1. Losses at the gene ends were 4 bases for V and 6 bases for J; bases not matched to a gene: 5. Germline CDR1 MGHRA, CDR2 YSYEKL. This CDR3 spans 13 amino acids. The CDR3 bases are TGCGCCAGCAGCCCGGACAGGGAACGCGAGCAGTACTTC. The encoded protein is CASSPDREREQYF.

Only one count was recorded for this clonotype. A single base separates this from a much larger clone, so it may be a read error. Given the absence of the conserved phenylalanine or tryptophan at the CDR3 end, a read error is likely. The J gene is TRBJ2-3, the V gene TRBV6-1; the match to TRBD2 covers 9 bases. Looked up from germline, CDR1 is MNHNS and CDR2 is SASEGT. The J segment lost 0 bases and the V segment lost 7 bases, leaving 5 bases of the junction unmatched. This CDR3 region has 15 residues. The CDR3 protein is CASTSTSGSTDTQYS. The CDR3 DNA reads TGTGCCAGCACCTCCACTAGCGGGAGCACAGATACGCAGTATTCT.

This clonotype was counted ten times or more. The gene calls are TRBV7-8 and TRBJ1-3; possibly TRBD1 for D (6 bases). Germline assignment: CDR1 SGHVS and CDR2 FQNEAQ. The CDR3 covers 14 residues. V was cut by 3 bases and J by 9 bases, with 15 bases left in between. For the CDR3, the DNA is TGTGCCAGCAGCTTCCCAGGGGAGAAAGCCACCATATATTTT. Amino acid sequence: CASSFPGEKATIYF.

The chain links TRBV6-5 to TRBJ2-2; the match to TRBD1 covers 7 bases. Per the germline V gene, CDR1 is MNHEY and CDR2 is SVGAGI. The V and J ends lost 0 bases and 5 bases, in that order; junction bases with no gene match: 0. The CDR3 covers 14 residues. The CDR3 here is CASSYSTGTGELFF. CDR3 coding DNA: TGTGCCAGCAGTTACTCGACAGGGACCGGGGAGCTGTTTTTT.

This clonotype was picked up a small number of times. The chain employs TRBV7-9 and TRBJ1-2; D possibly corresponds to TRBD1 (6 bases). Germline V gene sequence: CDR1 SEHNR, CDR2 FQNEAQ (reference sequence). V was clipped by 0 bases and J by 7 bases, with 15 bases between them. The CDR3 has 15 residues. The CDR3 spells CASSLAQSGARGYTF. The CDR3 nucleotides read TGTGCCAGCAGCTTAGCGCAATCAGGGGCGCGTGGCTACACCTTC. The whole variable domain, filled in from reference TRBV7-9 and TRBJ1-2, reads DTGVSQNPRHKITKRGQNVTFRCDPISEHNRLYWYRQTLGQGPEFLTYFQNEAQLEKSRLLSDRFSAERPKGSFSTLEIQRTEQGDSAMYLCASSLAQSGARGYTFGSGTRLTVV.

As concerns this clonotype: With only one base between it and a far larger clone, this is likely a read error. The chain links TRBV6-2 or TRBV6-3 to TRBJ1-1; a weak D match, TRBD1 (6 bases). The V end was cut by 7 bases, the J end by 0 bases, with 9 bases between. The CDR3 consists of 13 residues. Germline values: CDR1 MNHEY, CDR2 SVGEGT. The CDR3 is CASIDRMNTEAFF. CDR3 sequence (DNA): TGTGCCAGCATTGACAGGATGAACACTGAAGCTTTCTTT.

This clonotype was seen ten or more times. V gene TRBV12-3 or TRBV12-4 combines with J gene TRBJ2-3; D tentatively fits TRBD1 or TRBD2 (5 bases each). Trimming shortened V by 5 bases and J by 5 bases, and 14 bases separated the two germline ends. This CDR3 comprises 14 residues. CDR3 sequence reads: CASSRRAGGDTQYF. The DNA for the CDR3 is TGTGCCAGCAGTAGGAGAGCTGGGGGAGATACGCAGTATTTT.

This clonotype came up many times. V usage is TRBV12-3 or TRBV12-4 and J usage is TRBJ1-5, with 9 bases aligning to TRBD1. This CDR3 has 16 amino acids. Trimming cost V 1 base and J 7 bases; bases outside gene matches: 8. The CDR3, as DNA: TGTGCCAGCAGTTTAGACGACAGGGGGTTGGAGCAGCCCCAGCATTTT. Its translation: CASSLDDRGLEQPQHF.

This clonotype was seen repeatedly, ten times or more. The J gene is TRBJ2-3, the V gene TRBV28; D is unresolved. Trimming left V 6 bases short and J 3 bases short, with 7 bases between. Germline V gene lookup returns CDR1 MDHEN and CDR2 SYDVKM. The length of the CDR3 is 12 residues. CDR3 nucleotide sequence: TGTGCCAGCAGCCGTACTACAGATACGCAGTATTTT. Protein: CASSRTTDTQYF.

This clonotype was counted ten times or more. The chain carries TRBV11-3 and TRBJ1-6; D ambiguous. The CDR3 consists of 13 residues. In germline, CDR1 is SGHNT, CDR2 YENEEA. Trimming took off 0 bases at V and 8 bases at J, with 5 bases between the two ends. The CDR3 bases are TGTGCCAGCAGCTTAGACATTGATTCACCCCTCCACTTT. The encoded protein is CASSLDIDSPLHF.

Many counts were recorded for this clonotype. The J gene is TRBJ2-1, the V gene TRBV5-1; TRBD1 matches 7 bases. Trimming cost V 4 bases and J 4 bases; bases outside gene matches: 11. The CDR3 is made up of 16 amino acids. Germline V gene lookup returns CDR1 SGHRS and CDR2 YFSETQ. CDR3 DNA sequence: TGCGCCAGCAGCCGCACAGGGGCTAAGGGGTACAATGAGCAGTTCTTC. Translated, it gives CASSRTGAKGYNEQFF.

This clonotype was found many times. The gene calls are TRBV29-1 and TRBJ2-1; possibly TRBD2 for D (5 bases). The germline CDR1 and CDR2 sequences are SQVTM and ANQGSEA. This CDR3 contains 15 residues. V dropped 2 bases and J dropped 7 bases, with 18 bases sitting between them. The CDR3 DNA reads as TGCAGCGTTGAATTTTTCTTAGGAGGCGGGAATGAGCAGTTCTTC. Protein: CSVEFFLGGGNEQFF.

This chain uses TRBV6-1 with TRBJ2-5, with D unclear. The CDR3 covers 14 residues. With 6 bases removed from V and 5 bases from J, the gap between germline ends came to 16 bases. CDR1 is MNHNS, CDR2 SASEGT, per germline. Here the CDR3 DNA reads TGTGCCAGCAGCCCGGAACAAGGGCAGGAGACCCAGTACTTC. Translated: CASSPEQGQETQYF.

This clonotype showed up just a few times. The chain couples TRBV15 to TRBJ2-5; the match to TRBD2 covers 13 bases. Germline V gene data show CDR1 as LNHNV and CDR2 as YYDKDF (reference sequence). The CDR3 spans 17 residues. V shed 1 base and J 7 bases; nucleotides not matched to a gene: 9. As DNA, the CDR3 is TGTGCCACCAGCAGAGGGACTAGCGGGAGTGAAGGGTGGACCCAGTACTTC. Amino acids: CATSRGTSGSEGWTQYF.

The DNA for the CDR3 is TGTGCCCGAACTTCCCCCGGTCTCCCCCTTACTCTCACAGATACGCAGTATTTT. Encoded protein: CARTSPGLPLTLTDTQYF. This chain connects TRBV6-2 or TRBV6-3 to TRBJ2-3; no reliable D call. Trimming shortened V by 11 bases and J by 2 bases, and 29 bases separated the two germline ends. Germline CDR1 MNHEY, CDR2 SVGEGT. This CDR3 spans 18 amino acids.

This clonotype has a count of ten or more. The chain couples TRBV6-1 to TRBJ1-1; no reliable D call. This CDR3 comprises 12 residues. CDR1 MNHNS and CDR2 SASEGT come from the germline V gene. The V end lost 4 bases, the J end lost 12 bases, and 15 bases lay between the germline ends. CDR3 nucleotide sequence: TGTGCCAGCAGTGTCGATTTGGGCAAAACTTTCTTT. It specifies CASSVDLGKTFF.

Remarks on this clonotype: A far larger clone is a single base away, which makes a read error likely. The chain combines TRBV12-3 or TRBV12-4 with TRBJ2-5, with D possibly TRBD2 on 5 matching bases. With 2 bases removed from V and 11 bases from J, the gap between germline ends came to 18 bases. The CDR3 has 14 residues. CDR3 protein: CASSLLGGGSEQYF. CDR3 sequence (DNA): TGTGCCAGCAGTTTACTGGGCGGAGGCAGTGAGCAGTACTTC.

This clonotype has more than one count but fewer than ten. The chain employs TRBV6-1 and TRBJ1-5, with D unclear. Germline loops: CDR1 MNHNS, CDR2 SASEGT. There are 11 residues in the CDR3. The germline V and J ends were trimmed by 8 bases and 3 bases, with 5 bases remaining between them. The chain's CDR3 is CASADNQPQHF. The CDR3 DNA reads as TGTGCCAGCGCGGACAATCAGCCCCAGCATTTT.

The V and J genes are TRBV28 and TRBJ1-6; D gene unclear. V was shortened by 1 base and J by 11 bases, with 9 bases between the two germline ends. There are 13 residues in the CDR3. Germline lookup yields CDR1 MDHEN and CDR2 SYDVKM. In DNA form, the CDR3 reads TGTGCCAGCAGTTTATTCCGAAATACACCCCTCCACTTT. Its translation is CASSLFRNTPLHF.

This clonotype was seen at least ten times. The V gene is TRBV3-1, the J gene TRBJ2-3; D is undetermined. The CDR3 loop spans 12 amino acids. CDR1 and CDR2 (germline): LGHDT, YNNKEL (reference sequence). Deletions cut 1 base from V and 9 bases from J, with 8 bases between. CDR3 sequence: CASSQGRDTQYF. CDR3 DNA sequence: TGTGCCAGCAGCCAAGGCCGAGACACGCAGTATTTT.

This clonotype has a handful of counts. The V gene is TRBV3-1, the J gene TRBJ2-6; possibly TRBD1 or TRBD2 for D (5 bases each). Germline CDR1 and CDR2: LGHDT and YNNKEL (reference sequence). Trimming took off 2 bases at V and 0 bases at J, with 11 bases between the two ends. The CDR3 runs 17 residues. The CDR3 is CASSQFPGSSGANVLTF. The CDR3 DNA is TGTGCCAGCAGCCAATTCCCAGGGAGCTCTGGGGCCAACGTCCTGACTTTC.

In this sample, this clonotype turned up many times. This rearrangement joins TRBV12-3 or TRBV12-4 to TRBJ2-7; D may be TRBD2 (6 bases). V lost 4 bases and J 6 bases, leaving 10 bases between the germline ends. The CDR3 totals 12 residues. This CDR3 is CASSYRGTEQYF. The CDR3 nucleotides read TGTGCCAGCAGTTATCGGGGGACCGAGCAGTACTTC.

This chain uses TRBV4-2 with TRBJ2-3, with TRBD1 matching over 8 bases. The V segment lost 6 bases and the J segment 2 bases; nucleotides outside the gene matches: 7. The CDR3 is made up of 15 amino acids. Germline lookup yields CDR1 LGHNA and CDR2 YNFKEQ. The CDR3 here is CASRVPGQVTDTQYF. The DNA for the CDR3 is TGTGCCAGCAGGGTTCCGGGACAGGTCACAGATACGCAGTATTTT.

This clonotype was picked up a small number of times. CDR3 nucleotide sequence: TGTGCCAGCAGCCAAGACCGACAGGGGGAGTTCTTC. Residues: CASSQDRQGEFF. V is TRBV14 and J is TRBJ2-1; 9 positions agree with TRBD1. CDR1 and CDR2 from the germline V gene are SGHDN and FVKESK. CDR3 length equals 12 residues. With V trimmed by 0 bases and J by 14 bases, 2 bases remained unmatched.

This clonotype occurred many times. J is TRBJ2-1 and V is TRBV18; 8 positions match TRBD2. The last part of the DNA fits TRBJ2-5 better; the J call may be wrong. Germline V CDR1 and CDR2: KGHSH, LQKENI. The CDR3 is 15 residues long. As DNA, the CDR3 is TGTGCCAGCTCACTTAACAGCGGGAGCGGAGAGACCCAGTACTTC. Its translation: CASSLNSGSGETQYF.

The table lists this clonotype with many counts. The chain joins TRBV27 to TRBJ1-1; D is uncertain. The V gene's germline CDR1 is MNHEY and CDR2 SMNVEV (reference sequence). V was pared by 8 bases and J by 2 bases, with 12 bases between. This CDR3 has 13 amino acids. CDR3 nucleotides: TGTGCCAGCCCCTTGGACCCAAACACTGAAGCTTTCTTT. It translates to CASPLDPNTEAFF.